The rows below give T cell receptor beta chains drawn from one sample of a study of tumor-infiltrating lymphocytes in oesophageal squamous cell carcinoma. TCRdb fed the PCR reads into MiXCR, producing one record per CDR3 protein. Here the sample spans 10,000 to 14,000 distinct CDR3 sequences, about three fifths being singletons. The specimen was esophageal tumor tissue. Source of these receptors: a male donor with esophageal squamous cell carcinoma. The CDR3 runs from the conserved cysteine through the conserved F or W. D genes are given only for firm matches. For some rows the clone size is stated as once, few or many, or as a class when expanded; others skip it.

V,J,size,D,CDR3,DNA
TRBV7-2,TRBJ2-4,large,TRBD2,CASSPHVAGVAKNIQYF,TGTGCCAGCAGCCCGCACGTAGCGGGAGTAGCCAAAAACATTCAGTACTTC
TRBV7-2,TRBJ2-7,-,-,CASRRLPLYEQYF,TGTGCCAGCCGCCGACTCCCTCTCTACGAGCAGTACTTC
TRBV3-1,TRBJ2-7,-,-,CASSQASRNEQYF,TGTGCCAGCAGCCAGGCTTCGAGGAACGAGCAGTACTTC
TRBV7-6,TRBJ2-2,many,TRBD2,CASSLAASGNTGELFF,TGTGCCAGCAGCTTAGCGGCTAGCGGGAACACCGGGGAGCTGTTTTTT
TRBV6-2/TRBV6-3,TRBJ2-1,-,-,CASSETLGTRTSGEQFF,TGTGCCAGCAGTGAGACCCTGGGGACCAGGACGTCAGGTGAGCAGTTCTTC
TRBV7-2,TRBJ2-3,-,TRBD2,CASSLTASGGYTDTQYF,TGTGCCAGCAGCTTAACCGCTAGCGGGGGGTACACAGATACGCAGTATTTT
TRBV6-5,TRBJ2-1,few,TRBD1,CASSYGQGGGEQFF,TGTGCCAGCAGTTACGGACAGGGCGGCGGTGAGCAGTTCTTC
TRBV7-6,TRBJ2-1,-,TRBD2,CASSSLAGGPDEQFF,TGTGCTAGCAGCTCTCTAGCGGGAGGGCCAGATGAGCAGTTCTTC
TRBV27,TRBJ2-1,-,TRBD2,CASSLGTSGFHGSYNEQFF,TGTGCCAGCAGTTTAGGGACTAGCGGGTTCCACGGCTCCTACAATGAGCAGTTCTTC
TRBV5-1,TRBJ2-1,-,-,CASSFSSGKAYEQFF,TGCGCCAGCAGCTTCAGTAGCGGTAAGGCCTACGAGCAGTTCTTC
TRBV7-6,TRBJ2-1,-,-,CASSAGADSYNEQFF,TGTGCCAGCAGCGCCGGAGCGGACTCCTACAATGAGCAGTTCTTC
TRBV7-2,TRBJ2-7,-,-,CASSLCPEQYF,TGTGCCAGCAGCTTATGTCCCGAGCAGTACTTC
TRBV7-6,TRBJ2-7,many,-,CASSLVLSYEQYF,TGTGCCAGCAGCTTAGTTCTAAGCTACGAGCAGTACTTC
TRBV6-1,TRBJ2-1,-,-,CASSYGEIGEQFF,TGTGCCAGCAGTTACGGAGAAATTGGTGAGCAGTTCTTC
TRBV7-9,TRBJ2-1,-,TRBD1,CASSQIPGQGSSSYNEQFF,TGTGCCAGCAGCCAAATCCCGGGACAGGGGTCGAGCTCCTACAATGAGCAGTTCTTC
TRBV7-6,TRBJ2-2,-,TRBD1,CASSGERDRVTGELFF,TGTGCCAGCAGCGGAGAACGGGACAGGGTCACCGGGGAGCTGTTTTTT
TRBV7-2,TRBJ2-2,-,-,CASSFGSSNTGELFF,TGTGCCAGCAGCTTCGGTAGCTCGAACACCGGGGAGCTGTTTTTT
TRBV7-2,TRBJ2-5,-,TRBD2,CASSLAPSGTAYNEQYF,TGTGCCAGCAGCTTAGCGCCTAGCGGGACTGCCTACAATGAGCAGTACTTC
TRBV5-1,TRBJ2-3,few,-,CASSLEGHVTDTQYF,TGCGCCAGCAGCTTGGAGGGACACGTCACAGATACGCAGTATTTT
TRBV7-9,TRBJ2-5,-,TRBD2,CASSSRLAGGPSQETQYF,TGTGCCAGCAGCTCCCGACTAGCGGGAGGGCCCTCTCAAGAGACCCAGTACTTC
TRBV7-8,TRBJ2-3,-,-,CASSLDRGGDTQYF,TGTGCCAGCAGCTTAGACAGGGGAGGAGATACGCAGTATTTT
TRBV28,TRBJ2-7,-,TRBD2,CASSPSGSSYEQYF,TGTGCCAGCAGTCCGAGCGGGAGCTCCTACGAGCAGTACTTC
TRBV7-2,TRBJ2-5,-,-,CASSLRTSQETQYF,TGTGCCAGCAGCTTAAGGACGAGCCAAGAGACCCAGTACTTC
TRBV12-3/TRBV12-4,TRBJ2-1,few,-,CASSFNLGNYNEQFF,TGTGCCAGCAGTTTTAATCTAGGGAACTACAATGAGCAGTTCTTC
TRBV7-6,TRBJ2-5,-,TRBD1,CASSLVGQVQETQYF,TGTGCCAGCAGCTTAGTAGGACAGGTACAAGAGACCCAGTACTTC
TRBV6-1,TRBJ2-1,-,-,CASQEARQPYNEQFF,TGTGCCAGCCAAGAAGCCAGACAACCCTACAATGAGCAGTTCTTC
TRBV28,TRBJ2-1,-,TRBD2,CASSIFGLAGKNEQFF,TGTGCCAGCAGTATCTTCGGACTAGCGGGGAAGAATGAGCAGTTCTTC
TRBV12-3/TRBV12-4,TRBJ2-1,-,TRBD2,CASSPYRGVHNEQFF,TGTGCCAGCAGCCCTTACCGGGGGGTACACAATGAGCAGTTCTTC
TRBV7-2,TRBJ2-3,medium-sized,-,CASSSRLINTDTQYF,TGTGCCAGCAGCTCCCGCCTCATCAACACAGATACGCAGTATTTT
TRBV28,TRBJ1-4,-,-,CASRFSGTGNEKLFF,TGTGCCAGCAGATTCTCCGGGACGGGAAATGAAAAACTGTTTTTT
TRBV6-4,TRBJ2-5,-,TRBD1,CASSESGGETQYF,TGTGCCAGCAGTGAGTCAGGGGGAGAGACCCAGTACTTC
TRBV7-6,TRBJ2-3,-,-,CASSQGPFTDTQYF,TGTGCCAGCAGCCAGGGTCCCTTCACAGATACGCAGTATTTT